The clone carrying this T cell receptor (beta chain) was recorded many times. Each CDR3 protein gets one entry after TCRdb re-called the 5' RACE reads with MiXCR. The data hold about 56,000 distinct CDR3 sequences, with more than 9% observed a single time. This record comes from a study of early T cells in non-severe SARS-CoV-2 infection. This TCR derives from an adult who was a healthcare worker with PCR-confirmed SARS-CoV-2 infection or an uninfected control (not recorded which). Source material: whole blood.

The CDR3: CASSLEVGQGLGQYF. Written as DNA, the CDR3 is TGCGCCAGCAGCTTGGAGGTGGGACAGGGTCTGGGGCAGTACTTC. This chain links TRBV5-1 with TRBJ2-7; 9 bases are a match to TRBD1. V gave up 0 bases and J gave up 9 bases; unmatched junction bases: 10. CDR1 is SGHRS and CDR2 is YFSETQ in the germline V gene. The CDR3 loop spans 15 amino acids. The full variable domain, its missing parts supplied by reference TRBV5-1 and TRBJ2-7, is KAGVTQTPRYLIKTRGQQVTLSCSPISGHRSVSWYQQTPGQGLQFLFEYFSETQRNKGNFPGRFSGRQFSNSRSEMNVSTLELGDSALYLCASSLEVGQGLGQYFGPGTRLTVT.